Sequencing of this T cell receptor beta chain was carried out in a study of immune heterogeneity within non-small cell lung tumors (dated by TCRdb to between 2017 and 2018). Describing the broader study: By histology, the tumors included nine to ten non-squamous carcinomas, a few squamous cell carcinomas and 1 tumor not otherwise specified. For mutant peptides 8 to 11 amino acids long, netMHCpan-3.0 predicted neoantigen binding to the HLA alleles of each patient. TCR repertoire analysis included 57 tumor loci from about 14 patients, whereas transcriptome data included only 40 or so loci from 12 patients. To look at intratumoral immune heterogeneity, the study ran whole-exome sequencing, RNA-seq and TCR beta repertoire sequencing on several spatially distinct regions taken from every NSCLC tumor.

Unmatched junction bases come to 15, with V trimmed by 1 base and J by 5 bases. Spanning cysteine to phenylalanine, the CDR3 consists of 19 amino acids. Solely the CDR3 DNA is kept, with 57 bases framed from the first base. A multiplex PCR system amplified the TCR beta CDR3 region, with a first 10-cycle round using 32 V-gene forward and 13 J-gene reverse primers. The first PCR round was done with a QIAGEN Multiplex PCR Kit, and the primer sequences were filed in Chinese patent CN105087789A. A second PCR round added Illumina universal primers using the Phusion High-Fidelity PCR Kit. Sequencing of the TCR libraries was done on the Illumina HiSeq X Ten platform in paired-end mode with a 151 bp read length. As for the original processing: Reads lacking multiplex PCR primers were removed with Cutadapt, read pairs were merged with PEAR, and CDR3 regions were called with MiXCR default settings. Shannon entropy measured repertoire diversity, and clonality was calculated as one minus the Shannon entropy divided by the ln of the count of productive unique sequences. Clonotypes at a frequency of at least 0.5% were defined as dominant or high-frequency T-cell clones. TCRdb handled the public reads itself, with Q25 trimming in fastp and clone calling in MiXCR, and kept productive beta chains. Duplicate CDR3 protein sequences are folded into a single record with the most common DNA and genes. None of the V and J calls come from the authors' own analysis; TCRdb made them. Present in this sample are 8,500 to 13,000 distinct CDR3 sequences, more than 25% of which were seen just once. The ten largest clonotypes hold 21% of the sample.

What the authors observed across the whole study: High-frequency TCR beta clonotypes were found to be largely distinct between individual patients. Identical dominant CDR3B clonotypes recurred across loci within a patient, yet different tumor locations also harbored unique high-frequency clones. Local T-cell repertoire clonality showed a statistically significant but moderate positive correlation with local tumor mutational burden (R 0.3 to 0.4).

Genomic DNA extracted from bulk tumor tissue served as TCR template, with roughly 600 ng gDNA amplified per sample. During surgery, multiple biopsies were taken from each primary tumor and placed as far apart as possible within the tumor mass. The study cohort was described as untreated, and patients were newly diagnosed NSCLC cases undergoing curative surgery. The donor group was made up of 15 or so newly diagnosed non-small cell lung cancer patients undergoing surgery with curative intent. The resected tumor masses were reviewed by two independent pathologists. Sequencing was performed only on DNA and RNA samples of high quality. In this sample, this clonotype turned up many times. This clone's antigen is unknown. No much larger clonotype is one base removed from it; base qualities were not supplied.

The sequenced sample consisted of lung tumor tissue. The chain joins TRBV12-3 or TRBV12-4 to TRBJ2-1; 9 nucleotides in the junction match TRBD2. This TCR derives from a woman aged 50 to 65 with non-small cell lung cancer. The nucleotides are TGTGCCAGCAGTTTAGGGGTCCTAGCGGGGTCTCATACCCACAATGAGCAGTTCTTC. It encodes CASSLGVLAGSHTHNEQFF.